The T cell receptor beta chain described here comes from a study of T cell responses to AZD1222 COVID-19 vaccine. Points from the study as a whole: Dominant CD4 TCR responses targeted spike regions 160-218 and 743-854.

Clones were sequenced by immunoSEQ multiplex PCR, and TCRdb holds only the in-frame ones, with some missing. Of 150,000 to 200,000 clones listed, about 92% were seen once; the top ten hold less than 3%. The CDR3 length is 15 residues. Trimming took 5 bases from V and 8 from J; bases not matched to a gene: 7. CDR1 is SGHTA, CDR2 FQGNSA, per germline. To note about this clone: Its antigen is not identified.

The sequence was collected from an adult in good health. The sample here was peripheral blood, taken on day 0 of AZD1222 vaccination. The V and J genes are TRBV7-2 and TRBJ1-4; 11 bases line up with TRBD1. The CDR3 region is CASSQRTGGREKLFF. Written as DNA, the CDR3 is TGTGCCAGCAGCCAGAGGACAGGGGGCAGGGAAAAACTGTTTTTT.